Below are 27 T cell receptor beta chains sequenced from a single sample in a study of blood T cell repertoires in COVID-19. TCRdb keeps only in-frame clones here, not all; method: immunoSEQ multiplex PCR. Of a few hundred thousand clones listed, roughly four fifths are singletons. Sequencing used PBMCs or T cells enriched from blood (not recorded which). Receptor source: a woman in her forties or fifties who had recovered from COVID-19.

The chain has TRBV18 and TRBJ1-1; D is unclear. This CDR3 is built from 15 residues. Trimming took off 4 bases at V and 0 bases at J, with 12 bases between the two ends. The germline V gene encodes CDR1 KGHSH and CDR2 LQKENI. In DNA, the CDR3 is TGTGCCAGCTCACTATTCACAGAGATGAACACTGAAGCTTTCTTT. Translation gives CASSLFTEMNTEAFF. Full variable domain (outside the CDR3, taken from reference TRBV18 and TRBJ1-1): NAGVMQNPRHLVRRRGQEARLRCSPMKGHSHVYWYRQLPEEGLKFMVYLQKENIIDESGMPKERFSAEFPKEGPSILRIQQVVRGDSAAYFCASSLFTEMNTEAFFGQGTRLTVV.

The rearrangement joins TRBV6-5 to TRBJ1-2, with 7 bases identical to TRBD1. The CDR3 has 15 residues. Germline-derived CDR1 and CDR2 are MNHEY and SVGAGI. V lost 4 bases and J lost 4; bases outside the gene matches: 9. The CDR3 loop reads CASSSRTGWTYGYTF. The CDR3, as DNA: TGTGCCAGCAGTTCACGGACAGGTTGGACCTATGGCTACACCTTC.

The rearrangement uses TRBV3-1 (or the pseudogene TRBV3-2) and TRBJ1-1; 7 bases are a match to TRBD1. Germline-derived CDR1 and CDR2 are LGHDT and YNNKEL (reference sequence). The trim removed 3 bases at V and 13 bases at J, leaving 11 bases unmatched. The CDR3 loop spans 13 amino acids. The CDR3 DNA reads as TGTGCCAGCAGCCAGGGGCTCGGGACAGCTTTTTTCTTT. Encoded protein: CASSQGLGTAFFF.

The rearrangement links TRBV9 to TRBJ1-1; TRBD1 matches 8 bases. V lost 1 base, J lost 5 bases, and 4 bases stayed unmatched. The germline CDR1 and CDR2 sequences are SGDLS and YYNGEE. The CDR3 is 14 amino acids. The CDR3 nucleotides are TGTGCCAGCAGCGTATCTGACAGGGGAACTGAAGCTTTCTTT. It specifies CASSVSDRGTEAFF. The full variable domain, rest sourced from reference TRBV9 and TRBJ1-1, is DSGVTQTPKHLITATGQRVTLRCSPRSGDLSVYWYQQSLDQGLQFLIQYYNGEERAKGNILERFSAQQFPDLHSELNLSSLELGDSALYFCASSVSDRGTEAFFGQGTRLTVV.

This chain uses TRBV6-2 or TRBV6-3 with TRBJ1-6, with D hard to call. Germline CDR1 MNHEY, CDR2 SVGEGT. The V end was cut by 2 bases, the J end by 8 bases, with 13 bases between. The CDR3 runs to 15 residues. In DNA form, the CDR3 reads TGTGCCAGCAGTTACGCCGGCGCGCGGGATTCACCCCTCCACTTT. Translated: CASSYAGARDSPLHF.

The chain carries TRBV5-8 and TRBJ2-1; D may be TRBD2 (5 bases). Germline V CDR1 and CDR2: SGHTS, YDEGEE. Deletions cut 5 bases from V and 3 bases from J, with 15 bases between. The CDR3 has 15 residues. In DNA, the CDR3 is TGTGCCAGCAGTCCAGGACTGATCTTCTACAATGAGCAGTTCTTC. Translating gives CASSPGLIFYNEQFF.

The J gene is TRBJ1-2, the V gene TRBV7-3, with D unclear. There are 13 residues in the CDR3. Germline CDR1 and CDR2: SGHTA and FQGTGA. V gave up 1 base and J gave up 8 bases, with 11 bases separating them. The CDR3 region is CASSLIGRGGYTF. For the CDR3, the DNA is TGTGCCAGCAGCTTAATAGGTCGAGGAGGCTACACCTTC.

V and J are TRBV5-6 and TRBJ1-2; TRBD1 agrees at 12 bases. Germline V lookup: CDR1 SGHDT, CDR2 YYEEEE. The CDR3 sequence is 16 residues long. V was pared by 4 bases and J by 8 bases, with 12 bases of the junction left unmatched. CDR3 amino acids: CASSPGTGGTIGGYTF. The CDR3 DNA reads TGTGCCAGCAGCCCCGGGACAGGGGGCACCATTGGGGGCTACACCTTC.

The chain couples TRBV7-2 to TRBJ2-3; a weak D match, TRBD2 (6 bases). From germline, CDR1 is SGHTA and CDR2 FQGNSA. V was pared by 5 bases and J by 2 bases, with 11 bases between. The CDR3 is 14 residues long. The CDR3 DNA reads TGTGCCAGCAGCCAGGGACTTCTCACAGATACGCAGTATTTT. It translates to CASSQGLLTDTQYF.

The chain couples TRBV6-1 to TRBJ2-1, with 7 bases that match TRBD2. The CDR3 loop spans 11 amino acids. V lost 2 bases and J lost 12; bases outside the gene matches: 1. CDR1 is MNHNS, CDR2 SASEGT, per germline. The CDR3 DNA reads TGTGCCAGCAGTGAATCGGGGGGGCAGTTCTTC. Protein: CASSESGGQFF.

The chain is built from TRBV30 and TRBJ1-6; unclear D gene. V lost 0 bases and J 0 bases, leaving 6 bases between the germline ends. Germline values: CDR1 GTSNPN, CDR2 SVGIG (reference sequence). The CDR3 runs 15 residues. The CDR3 DNA sequence: TGTGCCTGGAGTGTAATTCGCTCCTATAATTCACCCCTCCACTTT. Protein sequence: CAWSVIRSYNSPLHF.

This chain joins TRBV21-1 and TRBJ1-2. TRBV21-1 is noted as a pseudogene. The CDR3 loop spans 14 amino acids. The CDR3 nucleotides are TGTGCCAGCAGTCCCGTGGGGGGAGAGTCTGGCTACACCTTC. Translating gives CASSPVGGESGYTF.

In the case of this clone: Its ends do not fully match the called genes, so a read error is possible. The rearrangement uses TRBV23-1 and TRBJ2-1; the D gene is possibly TRBD2 (6 bases). TRBV23-1 carries the ORF label, with uncertain function. The CDR3 spans 15 residues. CDR3 sequence: CASSQPGDSNNEQFF. The CDR3 DNA is TGCGCCAGCAGTCAACCCGGGGACTCCAACAATGAGCAGTTCTTC.

This chain connects TRBV4-2 to TRBJ1-2, with D possibly being TRBD1 (5 bases). Germline CDR1 reads LGHNA; CDR2 reads YNFKEQ. Between the trimmed V and J ends, which lost 1 base and 3 bases, there was a span of 9 bases. The CDR3 has 14 residues. CDR3 nucleotides: TGTGCCAGCAGCCAAGGGGGGGACTACTATGGCTACACCTTC. Its translation is CASSQGGDYYGYTF.

The chain combines TRBV6-5 with TRBJ2-1, with D perhaps matching TRBD1 (6 bases). There are 13 residues in the CDR3. V was shortened by 7 bases and J by 8 bases, with 15 bases between the two germline ends. The germline gives CDR1 MNHEY, CDR2 SVGAGI. In DNA form, the CDR3 reads TGTGCCAGCAACCGGGCCAGGGGCGATGAGCAGTTCTTC. The encoded protein is CASNRARGDEQFF.

The V gene is TRBV11-1, the J gene TRBJ2-1; a weak D match, TRBD2 (7 bases). V was cut by 0 bases and J by 4 bases, with 16 bases left in between. The germline CDR1 and CDR2 sequences are SGHAT and FQDESV (reference sequence). The CDR3 runs 17 residues. Here the CDR3 DNA reads TGTGCCAGCAGCTTAGCCGGGGGGCACTCCTTATACAATGAGCAGTTCTTC. Residues: CASSLAGGHSLYNEQFF. Full variable domain (rest looked up from reference TRBV11-1 and TRBJ2-1): EAEVAQSPRYKITEKSQAVAFWCDPISGHATLYWYRQILGQGPELLVQFQDESVVDDSQLPKDRFSAERLKGVDSTLKIQPAELGDSAMYLCASSLAGGHSLYNEQFFGPGTRLTVL.

The chain has TRBV28 and TRBJ2-3; perhaps TRBD1 as D (6 bases). This CDR3 has 13 residues. Germline CDR1 is MDHEN and CDR2 is SYDVKM. The V end was cut by 10 bases, the J end by 2 bases, with 13 bases between. The CDR3 loop is CATIGQNTDTQYF. The CDR3 DNA follows: TGTGCCACCATAGGACAGAACACAGATACGCAGTATTTT.

V is TRBV9 and J is TRBJ2-1; TRBD2 matches at 9 bases. CDR1 and CDR2 (germline): SGDLS, YYNGEE. This CDR3 has 15 amino acids. V was clipped by 0 bases and J by 3 bases; unmatched bases: 1. The DNA of the CDR3 is TGTGCCAGCAGCGTAGGACTAGCGGACTACAATGAGCAGTTCTTC. Its protein is CASSVGLADYNEQFF. The entire variable domain, with the rest obtained from reference TRBV9 and TRBJ2-1, is as follows: DSGVTQTPKHLITATGQRVTLRCSPRSGDLSVYWYQQSLDQGLQFLIQYYNGEERAKGNILERFSAQQFPDLHSELNLSSLELGDSALYFCASSVGLADYNEQFFGPGTRLTVL.

This chain connects TRBV2 to TRBJ2-3; D call uncertain. The CDR3 runs 13 residues. V shed 3 bases and J shed 2 bases, with 6 bases lying between them. Germline loops: CDR1 SNHLY, CDR2 FYNNEI. CDR3 residues: CASSDSNTDTQYF. The CDR3 nucleotides are TGTGCCAGCAGTGATAGTAACACAGATACGCAGTATTTT.

The table lists this clone with a few counts. The V and J genes are TRBV14 and TRBJ1-2, with D hard to call. Looked up from germline, CDR1 is SGHDN and CDR2 is FVKESK. The V end was cut by 2 bases, the J end by 11 bases, with 12 bases between. The length of the CDR3 is 12 residues. CDR3 protein: CASSQSLRVYTF. The CDR3 DNA reads as TGTGCCAGCAGCCAAAGTTTGCGAGTGTACACCTTC.

J is TRBJ1-6 and V is TRBV7-3; unclear D gene. The germline CDR1 and CDR2 sequences are SGHTA and FQGTGA. V was clipped by 3 bases and J by 8 bases, with 14 bases between them. This CDR3 comprises 15 residues. In DNA, the CDR3 is TGTGCCAGCAGCTTTGGGCCAGCAAGTGATTCACCCCTCCACTTT. Protein product: CASSFGPASDSPLHF.

J is TRBJ1-1 and V is TRBV6-5, with D hard to call. The CDR3 has 13 amino acids. V was cut by 0 bases and J by 4 bases, with 6 bases left in between. The germline V gene has CDR1 MNHEY and CDR2 SVGAGI. In nucleotides, the CDR3 is TGTGCCAGCAGTTACTCTGTTCGCACTGAAGCTTTCTTT. Amino acids: CASSYSVRTEAFF.

This clone was observed once. The V call is TRBV19, the J call TRBJ1-1, with 10 positions matching TRBD1. Per the germline V gene, CDR1 is LNHDA and CDR2 is SQIVND (reference sequence). The CDR3 extends over 15 amino acids. With V trimmed by 4 bases and J by 5 bases, 7 bases remained unmatched. Here the CDR3 reads CASSSPTGGETEAFF. Here the CDR3 DNA reads TGTGCCAGTAGTAGCCCGACAGGGGGCGAGACTGAAGCTTTCTTT. The full variable domain, rest sourced from reference TRBV19 and TRBJ1-1, is DGGITQSPKYLFRKEGQNVTLSCEQNLNHDAMYWYRQDPGQGLRLIYYSQIVNDFQKGDIAEGYSVSREKKESFPLTVTSAQKNPTAFYLCASSSPTGGETEAFFGQGTRLTVV.

The V call is TRBV11-2, the J call TRBJ1-1, with D uncertain. V was pared by 2 bases and J by 10 bases, with 8 bases between. Germline CDR1 SGHAT, CDR2 FQNNGV. CDR3 size: 11 residues. CDR3 protein: CASSLQSGAFF. The CDR3 nucleotides are TGTGCCAGCAGCTTACAGTCGGGAGCTTTCTTT.

This clone was seen a handful of times. J is TRBJ1-4 and V is TRBV28; possible D gene TRBD1, 5 bases. The CDR3 has 14 amino acids. CDR1 and CDR2 (germline): MDHEN, SYDVKM. Between the trimmed V and J ends, which lost 3 bases and 12 bases, there was a span of 17 bases. The CDR3 DNA reads as TGTGCCAGCAGTTTGGGAGGGGAAATGAAAGAACTGTTTTTT. Its protein is CASSLGGEMKELFF. The complete variable domain, with remaining parts taken from reference TRBV28 and TRBJ1-4, reads DVKVTQSSRYLVKRTGEKVFLECVQDMDHENMFWYRQDPGLGLRLIYFSYDVKMKEKGDIPEGYSVSREKKERFSLILESASTNQTSMYLCASSLGGEMKELFFGSGTQLSVL.

The chain carries TRBV27 and TRBJ1-1; TRBD1 might be the D (5 bases). The V end lost 6 bases, the J end lost 2 bases, and 7 bases lay between the germline ends. Germline assignment: CDR1 MNHEY and CDR2 SMNVEV (reference sequence). This CDR3 comprises 12 residues. CDR3 DNA sequence: TGTGCCAGCAGGACAGTCAACACTGAAGCTTTCTTT. It specifies CASRTVNTEAFF.

This chain joins TRBV6-6 and TRBJ1-1; D is possibly TRBD1 (5 bases). The CDR3 length is 14 residues. The germline V gene has CDR1 MNHNY and CDR2 SVGAGI (reference sequence). Trimming stripped 2 bases from V and 11 bases from J, with 18 bases between. The CDR3 sequence is CASSYPQGTALAFF. The CDR3 coding sequence is TGTGCCAGCAGTTACCCCCAGGGTACAGCTTTGGCTTTCTTT.